The rows below give T cell receptor beta chains drawn from one sample of a study of shared clonotypes between healthy human individuals. Assay used: immunoSEQ multiplex PCR; TCRdb lists only in-frame clones, some missing. The sample has over 95,000 clones; roughly 45% are singletons. Sequencing was performed on PBMCs. The receptors were sampled from a woman aged 40 to 49 in good health. Some clones in this sample may be carry-over from other donors' samples. The CDR3 runs from the conserved cysteine through the conserved F or W. D genes are given only for firm matches. Where a row states a size, it is once, few, many or the class of an expanded clone; other rows omit it.

d_call j_call v_call clone_size cdr3_nt cdr3_aa
TRBD2 TRBJ2-2 TRBV9 . TGTGCCAGCAGCCCGCGACTAGCGGAGAACACCGGGGAGCTGTTTTTT CASSPRLAENTGELFF
. TRBJ2-7 TRBV29-1 . TGCAGCGTGGGGACGGGACAAATGAACTACGAGCAGTACTTC CSVGTGQMNYEQYF
. TRBJ2-7 TRBV6-1 many TGTGCCAGCAGTGGGACAGAAATTGGGGCCTACGAGCAGTACTTC CASSGTEIGAYEQYF
TRBD2 TRBJ2-1 TRBV7-3 . TGTGCCAGCAGCTTAAGCGGGAGGAATAATGAGCAGTTCTTC CASSLSGRNNEQFF
. TRBJ2-7 TRBV5-1 . TGCGCCAGCAGCTTTCGGTTCGGGACATTCTACGAGCAGTACTTC CASSFRFGTFYEQYF
. TRBJ2-3 TRBV19 . TGTGCCACCGGTCGGGATACGCAGTATTTT CATGRDTQYF
. TRBJ1-4 TRBV6-6 . TGTGCCAGCAGTGATGGCGCGGGGTCCAATGAAAAACTGTTTTTT CASSDGAGSNEKLFF
. TRBJ1-1 TRBV19 many TGTGCCAGTAGTCCTATGATGAACACTGAAGCTTTCTTT CASSPMMNTEAFF
TRBD2 TRBJ2-7 TRBV2 . TGTGCCAGCAGTGACATCAGCGGGAGCAACGAGCAGTACTTC CASSDISGSNEQYF
. TRBJ2-7 TRBV2 . TGTGCCAGCAGTGAGTACAGGGCGGAGGACGAGCAGTACTTC CASSEYRAEDEQYF
. TRBJ1-1 TRBV28 . TGTGCCAGCAAGACAGGCCCTGGGGTGTGGACTGAAGCTTTCTTT CASKTGPGVWTEAFF
. TRBJ2-1 TRBV7-9 many TGTGCCAGCAGCTTAGGCGGTGGGGATGAGCAGTTCTTC CASSLGGGDEQFF
. TRBJ2-7 TRBV4-2 many TGTGCCAGCAGCTTGTGGGACAACCCCTACGAGCAGTACTTC CASSLWDNPYEQYF
TRBD2 TRBJ2-7 TRBV27 few TGTGCCAGCGGACTAGCGGGTAACGAGCAGTACTTC CASGLAGNEQYF
. TRBJ1-5 TRBV10-3 . TGTGCCACCTGGGGGACTGACAATCAGCCCCAGCATTTT CATWGTDNQPQHF
. TRBJ2-1 TRBV5-1 . TGCGCCAGCAGCGCCGGGACTGTCAATGAGCAGTTCTTC CASSAGTVNEQFF
TRBD1 TRBJ2-7 TRBV7-2 few TGTGCCAGCAGCCCTCGGACAGGGAGGAGCTCCTACGAGCAGTACTTC CASSPRTGRSSYEQYF
. TRBJ2-5 TRBV7-8 few TGTGCCAGCAGCTCCCACCGGACAGAAGAGACCCAGTACTTC CASSSHRTEETQYF
. TRBJ2-7 TRBV2 . TGTGCCAGCAGTGCTGGCTTGCAGTACTTC CASSAGLQYF
. TRBJ2-1 TRBV30 once TGTGCCTGGGCCAGGGGACCACCCTACAATGAGCAGTTCTTC CAWARGPPYNEQFF
. TRBJ1-4 TRBV30 once TGTGCCTGGAGTAGAAGACAGCTCAATGAAAAACTGTTTTTT CAWSRRQLNEKLFF
. TRBJ1-6 TRBV30 once TGTGCCTGGAGTGAGGACTTTGGAGGCTCACCCCTCCGCTTT CAWSEDFGGSPLRF
. TRBJ2-7 TRBV9 . TGTGCCAGCAGCGCGCTGAGCGGAGGTCCCTACGAGCAGTACTTC CASSALSGGPYEQYF
TRBD1 TRBJ1-5 TRBV30 few TGTGCCTGGAGTGTACGCACCGGGACAGGGGATCAGCCCCAGCATTTT CAWSVRTGTGDQPQHF
. TRBJ1-4 TRBV2 . TGTGCCACGAGCCGGGGCAGGGGTTATGAAAAACTGTTTTTT CATSRGRGYEKLFF
TRBD1 TRBJ2-7 TRBV19 few TGTGCCAGTAGTCAACGGGACAGGGACGACGAGCAGTACTTC CASSQRDRDDEQYF
. TRBJ1-1 TRBV6-5 few TGTGCCAGCAGTTACTCCCGGGACCATGAAGCTTTCTTT CASSYSRDHEAFF
. TRBJ2-1 TRBV27 few TGTGCCAGCACCAAGGTGGTCGTCAATGAGCAGTTCTTC CASTKVVVNEQFF
. TRBJ2-3 TRBV18 . TGTGCCAGCTCACCACCGGGCAGGGGCCACACAGATACGCAGTATTTT CASSPPGRGHTDTQYF
. TRBJ1-1 TRBV9 many TGTGCCAGCAGCGTAGAGGGCGGGGGACCCACTGAAGCTTTCTTT CASSVEGGGPTEAFF
TRBD2 TRBJ2-1 TRBV30 . TGTGCCTGGAGTGTGTGGACGGGAGGGTTCGGGGATGAGCAGTTCTTC CAWSVWTGGFGDEQFF
. TRBJ2-1 TRBV30 . TGTGCCTGGAGTGTGAGGCAATACAATGAGCAGTTCTTC CAWSVRQYNEQFF
TRBD1 TRBJ2-1 TRBV25-1 many TGTGCCAGCAGTAGATTTCTTGGGACAGGGAATGAGCAGTTCTTC CASSRFLGTGNEQFF
TRBD2 TRBJ2-1 TRBV9 medium-sized TGTGCCAGCAGCCCCCGACTAGCGGGACTGAATGAGCAGTTCTTC CASSPRLAGLNEQFF
. TRBJ1-4 TRBV5-4 . TGTGCCAGCAGCTTATATCCCCAAGGACAGTCGAATGAAAAACTGTTTTTT CASSLYPQGQSNEKLFF
TRBD1 TRBJ2-7 TRBV29-1 . TGCAGCGTGACGCCTACAAGGGGACAGTCCTACGAGCAGTACTTC CSVTPTRGQSYEQYF
. TRBJ2-7 TRBV6-6 . TGTGCCAGCAGTCCCTTAGCCTCATTCTACGAGCAGTACTTC CASSPLASFYEQYF
. TRBJ2-5 TRBV11-1 . TGTGCCAGCAGCAAGAGAGAGACCCAGTACTTC CASSKRETQYF
TRBD2 TRBJ2-5 TRBV27 many TGTGCCAGCAGTAGAGGGAGGGCCGAGACCCAGTACTTC CASSRGRAETQYF
TRBD2 TRBJ2-7 TRBV7-2 . TGTGCCAGCAGCTTAGCGACTAGCGGAACCTACGAGCAGTACTTC CASSLATSGTYEQYF
. TRBJ1-2 TRBV6-6 many TGTGCCAGCAGTCTACGAGGGGGGCCGGGTAGCTATGGCTACACCTTC CASSLRGGPGSYGYTF
. TRBJ2-7 TRBV7-2 . TGTGCCAGCAGCCTCTCCTCCATCCACGAGCAGTACTTC CASSLSSIHEQYF
TRBD2 TRBJ2-1 TRBV4-1 . TGCGCCAGCAGCAGAGGACTAGCGGGAGGGGTTTCCTACAATGAGCAGTTCTTC CASSRGLAGGVSYNEQFF
. TRBJ2-7 TRBV29-1 . TGCAGCGTTGAGGGTCCACTCTACGAGCAGTACTTC CSVEGPLYEQYF
TRBD2 TRBJ2-3 TRBV6-1 . TGTGCCAGCAGGCTAGCGGGAGACGCAGATACGCAGTATTTT CASRLAGDADTQYF
. TRBJ1-2 TRBV19 . TGTGCCAGTAAACTCGACAGTCGCTGGGACTATGGCTACACCTTC CASKLDSRWDYGYTF
TRBD2 TRBJ2-3 TRBV30 few TGTGCCTGGAGTCCCCTAGCGGGAGTGGTAGATACGCAGTATTTT CAWSPLAGVVDTQYF
TRBD2 TRBJ2-1 TRBV7-2 few TGTGCCAGCAGCTTACGACTAGCGGAAAGGGAGCAGTTCTTC CASSLRLAEREQFF
TRBD1 TRBJ2-2 TRBV7-8 many TGTGCCAGCAGCTCATTAACAGGGGGCACCGGGGAGCTGTTTTTT CASSSLTGGTGELFF
TRBD1 TRBJ2-6 TRBV4-2 . TGTGCCAGCAGCGTACCGGGACAGCTTTCCTCTGGGGCCAACGCCCCGACTTTC CASSVPGQLSSGANAPTF
. TRBJ1-2 TRBV10-3 many TGTGCCATCAGTATGGACCGCGACTATGGCTACACCTTC CAISMDRDYGYTF
TRBD2 TRBJ2-5 TRBV7-2 few TGTGCCAGCAGCTTAGGTGGTAGCGGGAGAGGTGAGCAGTACTTC CASSLGGSGRGEQYF
. TRBJ1-2 TRBV28 . TGTGCCAGCAGCCTTCCACCGGCCAACTATGGCTACACCTTC CASSLPPANYGYTF
. TRBJ2-4 TRBV19 . TGTGCCAGTAGTATAGGAACAGGGTGGTACTTC CASSIGTGWYF
TRBD1 TRBJ1-4 TRBV6-1 . TGTGCCAGCAGTGAGAGGACAGGTTACGAAAAACTGTTTTTT CASSERTGYEKLFF
TRBD1 TRBJ1-2 TRBV7-9 once TGTGCCAGCAGCTCAAGAAAGGACAGGACCAGCTATGGCTACACCTTC CASSSRKDRTSYGYTF
. TRBJ2-3 TRBV19 . TGTGCCAGTAGTCCGACCTTCACAGATACGCAGTATTTT CASSPTFTDTQYF
TRBD1 TRBJ1-1 TRBV4-2 many TGTGCCAGCAGCCCAGGTGACAGGGACACTGAAGCTTTCTTT CASSPGDRDTEAFF
. TRBJ1-2 TRBV29-1 . TGCAGCGTTGATAGGTCAGGGGAGCATGGCTACACCTTC CSVDRSGEHGYTF
. TRBJ2-1 TRBV27 . TGTGCCAGCAGCTTAGGGGCGACTCCCTACAATGAGCAGTTCTTC CASSLGATPYNEQFF